These T cell receptor beta chains were read from a single sample in a study of beta chain features in type 1 diabetes. This table comes from immunoSEQ multiplex PCR, and its TCRdb copy is limited to in-frame clones, with some not included. The sample lists 680,000 or so clones, around 16% seen once, with about 0.097% in the top ten. Sequencing input: naive CD4+ T cells from blood. Receptor source: a man aged 18 to 30 in good health. CDR3s include the opening cysteine and the closing phenylalanine or tryptophan. Each record gives: CDR3 protein, CDR3 DNA, clone size, V gene, J gene, CDR3 length, D gene. The D gene is left open where the match is weak. Some rows have no size entry. The others give once, few or many, or a class for an expanded clone.

CASSLASLAAISYNEQFF	TGTGCCAGCAGCTTAGCATCTCTAGCGGCGATCTCCTACAATGAGCAGTTCTTC	.	TRBV7-2	TRBJ2-1	18	TRBD2
CASSQGDSSNEKLFF	TGCGCCAGCAGCCAAGGGGACAGCTCTAATGAAAAACTGTTTTTT	few	TRBV4-1	TRBJ1-4	15	TRBD1
CASSLRVDTQYF	TGTGCCAGCAGTTTACGAGTAGATACGCAGTATTTT	.	TRBV28	TRBJ2-3	12	.
CASRGLSGRDTQYF	TGTGCCAGCAGAGGACTCTCTGGACGGGATACGCAGTATTTT	few	TRBV6-5	TRBJ2-3	14	.
CASSYSGLKVRETQYF	TGTGCCAGCAGTTACTCCGGACTAAAGGTCAGAGAGACCCAGTACTTC	.	TRBV6-6	TRBJ2-5	16	.
CSVDGTDSTGELFF	TGCAGCGTTGATGGGACAGATAGCACCGGGGAGCTGTTTTTT	.	TRBV29-1	TRBJ2-2	14	TRBD1
CASSIDLTVSTDTQYF	TGTGCCAGTAGTATAGATCTTACCGTATCCACAGATACGCAGTATTTT	.	TRBV19	TRBJ2-3	16	.
CAWTRTPPGGPPDTQYF	TGTGCCTGGACCCGTACTCCCCCCGGGGGGCCCCCAGATACGCAGTATTTT	.	TRBV30	TRBJ2-3	17	.
CASSLSYNEQFF	TGTGCCAGCAGTTTATCTTACAATGAGCAGTTCTTC	many	TRBV28	TRBJ2-1	12	.
CASSQDGTSPHNEQFF	TGCGCCAGCAGCCAAGATGGGACTAGTCCCCACAATGAGCAGTTCTTC	.	TRBV4-3	TRBJ2-1	16	TRBD2
CASSLGRYYGYTF	TGTGCCAGCAGTTTAGGACGGTACTATGGCTACACCTTC	few	TRBV28	TRBJ1-2	13	.
CASSSSGGFTDTQYF	TGTGCCAGCAGCTCTAGCGGGGGATTCACAGATACGCAGTATTTT	few	TRBV7-9	TRBJ2-3	15	TRBD2
CASSLYPGRAVGDTQYF	TGTGCCAGCAGTTTATACCCCGGACGAGCGGTGGGAGATACGCAGTATTTT	.	TRBV27	TRBJ2-3	17	.
CATDSGSREQFF	TGTGCCACCGACTCAGGCTCCCGGGAGCAGTTCTTC	many	TRBV10-3	TRBJ2-1	12	.
CAISESTAGELFF	TGTGCCATCAGTGAGTCGACGGCCGGGGAGCTGTTTTTT	few	TRBV10-3	TRBJ2-2	13	.
CASSELTADYEQYF	TGTGCCAGCAGTGAATTAACGGCGGACTACGAGCAGTACTTC	few	TRBV25-1	TRBJ2-7	14	.
CASGLVQGPNTGELFF	TGTGCTAGTGGTTTGGTACAAGGACCTAACACCGGGGAGCTGTTTTTT	.	TRBV12-5	TRBJ2-2	16	.
CASSRTGRNTEAFF	TGTGCCAGCAGTCGGACAGGGCGGAACACTGAAGCTTTCTTT	few	TRBV28	TRBJ1-1	14	TRBD1
CASSELGRGQNQPQHF	TGTGCCAGCAGTGAGCTGGGCAGGGGGCAGAATCAGCCCCAGCATTTT	.	TRBV6-1	TRBJ1-5	16	TRBD1
CASSDPAAGTTEAFF	TGTGCCAGCAGTGACCCAGCGGCAGGGACCACTGAAGCTTTCTTT	.	TRBV25-1	TRBJ1-1	15	.
CASSGGQRFRNEQFF	TGTGCCAGTAGTGGAGGACAGAGGTTTCGCAATGAGCAGTTCTTC	few	TRBV19	TRBJ2-1	15	.
CASSLWAGASYNEQFF	TGCGCCAGCAGCTTGTGGGCGGGAGCGTCCTACAATGAGCAGTTCTTC	few	TRBV5-1	TRBJ2-1	16	TRBD2
CSARDGQDVTF	TGCAGTGCTAGAGATGGACAGGATGTCACCTTC	few	TRBV20-1	TRBJ1-2	11	TRBD1
CASSLTAGSGTETQYF	TGCGCCAGCAGCTTGACGGCTGGTTCAGGGACGGAGACCCAGTACTTC	.	TRBV5-1	TRBJ2-5	16	.
CASSLGLAGKGTQYF	TGTGCCAGCAGCTTAGGGCTAGCGGGGAAGGGGACCCAGTACTTC	few	TRBV7-2	TRBJ2-5	15	TRBD2
CASSLPGTGEEKLFF	TGTGCCAGCAGTTTACCCGGGACAGGGGAGGAAAAACTGTTTTTT	few	TRBV28	TRBJ1-4	15	TRBD1
CASSHRTRASEAFF	TGCGCCAGCAGCCACAGAACCAGGGCGAGTGAAGCTTTCTTT	.	TRBV5-1	TRBJ1-1	14	.
CASSKTGPQGNSPLHF	TGCGCCAGCAGCAAAACCGGGCCCCAGGGGAATTCACCCCTCCACTTT	few	TRBV5-1	TRBJ1-6	16	.
CASSQPVLNTEAFF	TGCGCCAGCAGCCAACCCGTATTGAACACTGAAGCTTTCTTT	.	TRBV4-1	TRBJ1-1	14	.
CASSRLAGANGELFF	TGCGCCAGCAGCCGCCTAGCGGGAGCCAACGGGGAGCTGTTTTTT	few	TRBV4-3	TRBJ2-2	15	TRBD2
CASSVGPGTGARDGYTF	TGTGCCAGCAGCGTAGGTCCCGGGACAGGGGCCCGTGATGGCTACACCTTC	few	TRBV9	TRBJ1-2	17	TRBD1
CASSRQGADGYTF	TGTGCCAGCAGCCGACAGGGGGCGGATGGCTACACCTTC	.	TRBV6-1	TRBJ1-2	13	TRBD1
CASSLATGRNTEAFF	TGTGCCAGCAGTTTAGCGACAGGGAGGAACACTGAAGCTTTCTTT	.	TRBV28	TRBJ1-1	15	TRBD1
CASSRLPGNYGYTF	TGTGCCAGCAGCCGCCTTCCGGGTAACTATGGCTACACCTTC	few	TRBV16	TRBJ1-2	14	.
CAWSLLQQTGEAFF	TGTGCCTGGAGTCTTCTCCAGCAAACGGGGGAAGCTTTCTTT	.	TRBV30	TRBJ1-1	14	.
CAISGPGRGTYEQYF	TGTGCCATCAGTGGGCCGGGACGAGGAACCTACGAGCAGTACTTC	few	TRBV10-3	TRBJ2-7	15	.
CAIAQGLSYEQYF	TGTGCCATCGCCCAAGGACTCAGCTACGAGCAGTACTTC	.	TRBV10-3	TRBJ2-7	13	.
CASNPALGDQPQHF	TGTGCCAGCAATCCTGCGCTGGGCGATCAGCCCCAGCATTTT	few	TRBV6-6	TRBJ1-5	14	.
CAYLDRSADTQYF	TGTGCCTACTTGGACAGAAGTGCAGATACGCAGTATTTT	.	TRBV28	TRBJ2-3	13	.
CASKGDWTDTQYF	TGTGCCAGTAAGGGGGACTGGACGGATACGCAGTATTTT	few	TRBV19	TRBJ2-3	13	.
CASSLGRGGQPQHF	TGCGCCAGCAGCTTGGGGAGGGGCGGTCAGCCCCAGCATTTT	.	TRBV5-1	TRBJ1-5	14	.
CASSPRTGRTDTQYF	TGTGCCAGTAGTCCCAGGACAGGGAGAACAGATACGCAGTATTTT	.	TRBV19	TRBJ2-3	15	TRBD1
CASSFRLNYEQYF	TGTGCCAGCAGCTTCAGACTTAACTACGAGCAGTACTTC	.	TRBV7-2	TRBJ2-7	13	.
CASSSTSGHYNEQFF	TGCGCCAGCAGCTCTACTAGCGGCCATTACAATGAGCAGTTCTTC	.	TRBV5-1	TRBJ2-1	15	TRBD2
CASSQLGRLAGTHEQYF	TGTGCCAGCAGCCAATTGGGCCGACTAGCGGGAACCCACGAGCAGTACTTC	.	TRBV4-2	TRBJ2-7	17	TRBD2
CASSQQDNTEAFF	TGTGCCAGCTCCCAACAGGATAACACTGAAGCTTTCTTT	.	TRBV18	TRBJ1-1	13	.
CASSPQQAYNEQFF	TGTGCCAGCTCACCACAACAGGCCTACAATGAGCAGTTCTTC	few	TRBV18	TRBJ2-1	14	.
CAISDGKRGLYTEAFF	TGTGCCATCAGTGATGGTAAGAGGGGGCTGTACACTGAAGCTTTCTTT	few	TRBV10-3	TRBJ1-1	16	TRBD1
CASSPVDRANTEAFF	TGTGCCAGCTCACCAGTGGACAGGGCAAACACTGAAGCTTTCTTT	.	TRBV18	TRBJ1-1	15	TRBD1
CASSTVTRGRRTEAFF	TGTGCCAGCAGCACCGTTACCAGGGGGCGCAGGACTGAAGCTTTCTTT	few	TRBV27	TRBJ1-1	16	TRBD1
CASSLLQVYYEQYF	TGTGCCAGCAGTTTACTCCAGGTTTACTACGAGCAGTACTTC	.	TRBV28	TRBJ2-7	14	.
CASRQRQGSGTQYF	TGTGCCAGCAGACAACGACAGGGGAGTGGTACGCAGTATTTT	few	TRBV6-6	TRBJ2-3	14	TRBD1
CASSPQGAPLHF	TGTGCCAGCAGCCCCCAGGGTGCCCCCCTCCACTTT	.	TRBV7-2	TRBJ1-6	12	.
CASSFSGGATDTQYF	TGTGCCAGCAGCTTTAGCGGGGGGGCTACGGATACGCAGTATTTT	many	TRBV7-2	TRBJ2-3	15	TRBD2
CAWKWQATGELFF	TGTGCCTGGAAATGGCAGGCCACCGGGGAGCTGTTTTTT	.	TRBV30	TRBJ2-2	13	.
CASSARPYSNQPQHF	TGTGCCAGCAGTGCCAGGCCTTATAGCAATCAGCCCCAGCATTTT	few	TRBV27	TRBJ1-5	15	.
CASSQMLQGNYGYTF	TGTGCCAGCAGCCAGATGTTACAGGGGAACTATGGCTACACCTTC	.	TRBV21-1	TRBJ1-2	15	.